Listed below are T cell receptor beta chains from one sample, sequenced in a study of blood T cell repertoires in COVID-19. Some clones are missing from TCRdb's copy, which holds only in-frame ones; the method was immunoSEQ multiplex PCR. The profile shows 95,000 to 120,000 clones, more than 70% of them singletons. Sequenced sample: peripheral blood. These TCRs come from a woman aged 55 to 70 with COVID-19, enrolled during active disease. Each CDR3 is given with its conserved first and last residue. The D gene is left open where the match is weak. Clone size is given for some rows only: seen once, a few or many times, or a class if the clone is expanded.

TRBV5-6	TRBD2	TRBJ2-5	-	TGTGCCAGCAGCCCGAAGACTAGCGGGATATACCAAGAGACCCAGTACTTC	CASSPKTSGIYQETQYF
TRBV7-3	TRBD2	TRBJ2-1	once	TGTGCCAGCAGCTCGAGGCCCCCTAGCGGGGGCTCCTACAATGAGCAGTTCTTC	CASSSRPPSGGSYNEQFF
TRBV20-1	-	TRBJ2-3	-	TGCAGTGCTAGTTTGGGACTGGGGATAACAGATACGCAGTATTTT	CSASLGLGITDTQYF
TRBV7-9	-	TRBJ2-7	-	TGTGCCAGCAGCTTAGCCAGGGAAGTGGACGAGCAGTACTTC	CASSLAREVDEQYF
TRBV5-5	TRBD1	TRBJ2-2	-	TGTGCCAGCAGCTCATACGACAGGGACGGCAACGGGGAGCTGTTTTTT	CASSSYDRDGNGELFF
TRBV1	-	TRBJ2-3	-	TGCACCAGCAGCCAAGATGCCGGACTGGGGGGACCTAGCACAGATACGCAGTATTTT	CTSSQDAGLGGPSTDTQYF
TRBV18	-	TRBJ1-1	-	TGTGCCAGCTCACCGTTGGAGCAGTCCGACACTGAAGCTTTCTTT	CASSPLEQSDTEAFF
TRBV4-2	TRBD2	TRBJ2-5	-	TGTGCCAGCAGCCAAGATTGGCTAGCGGGACAAGAGACCCAGTACTTC	CASSQDWLAGQETQYF
TRBV21-1	-	TRBJ1-2	-	TGTGCCAGCAGCCGCGCTGTAGGGGCTAACTATGGCTACACCTTC	CASSRAVGANYGYTF
TRBV15	TRBD1	TRBJ2-5	-	TGTGCCACCAGCAGAGGACAGGGAGAGACCCAGTACTTC	CATSRGQGETQYF
TRBV19	TRBD1	TRBJ1-6	-	TGTGCCAGTAGTACCCGACAGGGGAGCTCCTATAATTCACCCCTCCACTTT	CASSTRQGSSYNSPLHF
TRBV7-5	-	TRBJ1-6	-	TGTGTCAGAAGAGAAGTTCGGGGGAGAGGTTCACCCCTCCACTTT	CVRREVRGRGSPLHF
TRBV23-1	-	TRBJ1-5	-	TGCGCCAGCAGTCAAGGCCCGACAGAATCTTGGCCCCAGCATTTT	CASSQGPTESWPQHF
TRBV5-1	-	TRBJ2-5	-	TGCGCCAGCAGCTTTGTATCCGTCCAAGAGACCCAGTACTTC	CASSFVSVQETQYF
TRBV25-1	-	TRBJ2-7	-	TGTGCCAGCAGTGAATCGGGCAGGGGGGTATCCCACGAGCAGTACTTC	CASSESGRGVSHEQYF
TRBV24-1	TRBD2	TRBJ2-5	-	TGTGCCACCAGTGAGGGTCCTAGCGGGTGGGAGACCCAGTACTTC	CATSEGPSGWETQYF
TRBV28	-	TRBJ1-5	once	TGTGCCAGCTTTTCCGGGGTAGATCAGCCCCAGCATTTT	CASFSGVDQPQHF
TRBV4-1	-	TRBJ1-5	-	TGCGCCAGCAGCCAGGCAGGGGATCAGCCCCAGCATTTT	CASSQAGDQPQHF
TRBV6-5	TRBD1	TRBJ1-2	-	TGTGCCAGCAGTCCCGGGACAGGGTCTGACTATGGCTACACCTTC	CASSPGTGSDYGYTF
TRBV5-1	-	TRBJ2-3	-	TGCGCCAGCAGCTTGGAAGGGGGTGTCACAGATACGCAGTATTTT	CASSLEGGVTDTQYF
TRBV5-1	-	TRBJ2-3	-	TGCGCCAGCAGCTTGAGTACAGGGCTCTCAGATACGCAGTATTTT	CASSLSTGLSDTQYF
TRBV18	-	TRBJ2-3	-	TGTGCCAGCTCACCACCTGGACTGCAGGCAGATACGCAGTATTTT	CASSPPGLQADTQYF
TRBV28	TRBD1	TRBJ1-5	-	TGTGCCAGCACCGGACAGGCGGGGAATCAGCCCCAGCATTTT	CASTGQAGNQPQHF
TRBV9	-	TRBJ1-5	-	TGTGCCAGCAGCCCCCGGGGAGGGCCACAGCCCCAGCATTTT	CASSPRGGPQPQHF
TRBV10-3	TRBD1	TRBJ2-1	once	TGTGCCATCAGTGAGTCCGGGACAGGGTACAATGAGCAGTTCTTC	CAISESGTGYNEQFF
TRBV4-3	-	TRBJ2-1	few	TGCGCCAGCAGCCAAACCGTCGGCACAGATCCGAACGAGCAGTTCTTC	CASSQTVGTDPNEQFF
TRBV5-1	TRBD1	TRBJ1-1	-	TGCGCCAGCAGCTTTGTCGGTGGGACAGGGACAGCCGGGCCTGAAGCTTTCTTT	CASSFVGGTGTAGPEAFF
TRBV19	-	TRBJ1-5	-	TGTGCCAGTAGTATGGCGGGGGGCAGGAATCAGCCCCAGCATTTT	CASSMAGGRNQPQHF
TRBV20-1	-	TRBJ2-5	-	TGCAGTGCTAGCTCTCAGGAGACCCAGTACTTC	CSASSQETQYF
TRBV27	TRBD2	TRBJ2-2	-	TGTGCCAGCAGTCTTATCTCCAGCGGGGTAAACGGGGAGCTGTTTTTT	CASSLISSGVNGELFF
TRBV13	-	TRBJ2-5	-	TGTGCCAGCAGCTTAAGCCGGGACTCCGACCAAGAGACCCAGTACTTC	CASSLSRDSDQETQYF
TRBV7-9	-	TRBJ2-5	few	TGTGCCAGCAGCTTACGGCAGGGGAAAACAGAGACCCAGTACTTC	CASSLRQGKTETQYF
TRBV27	TRBD2	TRBJ2-7	-	TGTGCCACCGCCGGGGGGGGGCCCTACGAGCAGTACTTC	CATAGGGPYEQYF
TRBV10-3	TRBD2	TRBJ2-1	-	TGTGCCATCAGACCTAGCGGGGGGAAGATCTCAAATGAGCAGTTCTTC	CAIRPSGGKISNEQFF
TRBV6-6	TRBD1	TRBJ1-2	once	TGTGCCAGCAGAACCCGACAGGGTTGGGACTATGGCTACACCTTC	CASRTRQGWDYGYTF
TRBV10-3	TRBD2	TRBJ2-1	-	TGTGCCATCAGTGAGAGGCCTAGCGGGTACAATGAGCAGTTCTTC	CAISERPSGYNEQFF
TRBV3-1/TRBV3-2	-	TRBJ2-7	many	TGTGCCAGCAGCCAGGGACCGGGGGACTACGAGCAGTACTTC	CASSQGPGDYEQYF
TRBV7-2	TRBD2	TRBJ2-3	-	TGTGCCAGCAACCTCGGGACTAGTCCAGGAGATACGCAGTATTTT	CASNLGTSPGDTQYF
TRBV7-2	-	TRBJ2-2	-	TGTGCCAGCAGCTTCTCGGGCAGGGGGGTTCCCACCGGGGAGCTGTTTTTT	CASSFSGRGVPTGELFF
TRBV7-3	TRBD2	TRBJ2-5	-	TGTGCCAGCAGCTTAAAAGCGGGGGAGGAGACCCAGTACTTC	CASSLKAGEETQYF
TRBV27	-	TRBJ1-2	-	TGTGCCAGCAGCCCTGGAAGGACTGGGGATAACTATGGCTACACCTTC	CASSPGRTGDNYGYTF
TRBV3-1/TRBV3-2	-	TRBJ1-2	-	TGTGCCAGCAGCCAACAGGACTATGGCTACACCTTC	CASSQQDYGYTF
TRBV13	-	TRBJ1-5	-	TGTGCCAGCAGCCAACTGGGGGCGGATCAGCCCCAGCATTTT	CASSQLGADQPQHF
TRBV27	TRBD1	TRBJ1-6	-	TGTGCCAGCAGTTACTCAGGGGGCGAAGGATCGAGCTCCTATAATTCACCCCTCCACTTT	CASSYSGGEGSSSYNSPLHF
TRBV9	TRBD1	TRBJ1-6	once	TGTGCCAGCAGCGTACGGGACAGGACGAATTCACCCCTCCACTTT	CASSVRDRTNSPLHF
TRBV7-3	TRBD2	TRBJ2-1	-	TGTGCCAGCAGCTTTAGCGGGTTCTCCTACAATGAGCAGTTCTTC	CASSFSGFSYNEQFF